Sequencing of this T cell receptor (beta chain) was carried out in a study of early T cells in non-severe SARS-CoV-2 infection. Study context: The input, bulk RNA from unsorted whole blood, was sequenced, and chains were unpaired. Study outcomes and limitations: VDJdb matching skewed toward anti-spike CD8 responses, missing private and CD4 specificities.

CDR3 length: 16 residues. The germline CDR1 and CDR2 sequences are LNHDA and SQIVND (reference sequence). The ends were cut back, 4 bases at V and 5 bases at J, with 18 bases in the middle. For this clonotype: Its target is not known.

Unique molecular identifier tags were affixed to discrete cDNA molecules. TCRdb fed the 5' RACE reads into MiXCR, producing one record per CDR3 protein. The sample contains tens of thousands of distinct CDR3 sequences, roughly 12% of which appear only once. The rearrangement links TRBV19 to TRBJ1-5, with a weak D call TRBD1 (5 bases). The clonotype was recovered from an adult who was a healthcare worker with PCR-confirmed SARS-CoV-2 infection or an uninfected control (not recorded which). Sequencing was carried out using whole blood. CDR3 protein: CASSTPPHRTDQPQHF. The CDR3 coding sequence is TGTGCCAGTAGTACACCCCCCCACAGGACCGATCAGCCCCAGCATTTT.